The following is a TCR beta chain sequence with its context. What it recognizes is unknown. These data come from a study of T cell responses to AZD1222 COVID-19 vaccine. Some clones are missing from TCRdb's copy, which holds only in-frame ones; the method was immunoSEQ multiplex PCR. The repertoire includes roughly 120,000 clones, about 90% of them detected once, and around 19% sits in the top ten. General study findings and limits: Rises in breadth and depth of Spike-specific TCRs came after two AZD1222 doses. Donors in the cohort were predominantly white British and more often female, and clonal diversity was possibly underestimated. Just a handful of AZD1222 recipients tested seropositive at baseline.

Germline CDR1 reads SGHRS; CDR2 reads YFSETQ. CDR3 length: 13 amino acids. V lost 4 bases, J lost 5 bases, and 6 bases stayed unmatched. The TCR sequence derives from an adult in good health. The sequenced sample was peripheral blood, obtained on day 0 of MenACWY control vaccination. The chain has TRBV5-1 and TRBJ2-7, with 7 bases identical to TRBD1. For the CDR3, the DNA is TGCGCCAGCAGCCGGGAAGGGGGCAACGAGCAGTACTTC. Translating gives CASSREGGNEQYF.